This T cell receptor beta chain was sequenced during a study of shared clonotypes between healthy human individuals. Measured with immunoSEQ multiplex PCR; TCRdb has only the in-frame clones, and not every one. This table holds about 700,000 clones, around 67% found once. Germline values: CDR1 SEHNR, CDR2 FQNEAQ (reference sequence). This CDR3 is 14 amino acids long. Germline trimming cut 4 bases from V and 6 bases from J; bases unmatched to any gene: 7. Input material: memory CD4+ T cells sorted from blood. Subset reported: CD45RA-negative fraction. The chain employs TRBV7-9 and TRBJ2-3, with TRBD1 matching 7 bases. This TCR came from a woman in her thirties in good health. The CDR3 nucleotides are TGTGCCAGCAGCTCTATGGGGACAGTTGATACGCAGTATTTT. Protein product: CASSSMGTVDTQYF.